These T cell receptor beta chains were read from a single sample in a study of cytomegalovirus exposure and HLA in healthy donors. The table came from immunoSEQ multiplex PCR; TCRdb's copy has only in-frame clones and leaves some out. The sample contains roughly 180,000 clones, roughly 8.7% of which appear only once. Material for sequencing was PBMCs. All receptors derive from a woman younger than 45 in good health and CMV-seropositive. The CDR3 runs from the conserved cysteine through the conserved F or W. The order of the fields is J gene, clone size, CDR3 length, V gene, D gene, CDR3 protein, CDR3 DNA. The D gene is left open where the match is weak. Not all rows give a size; the values are once, few, many and, for expanded clones, a class.

>TRBJ2-3|NA|15|TRBV7-8|TRBD1
CASSYRGRNTDTQYF
TGTGCCAGCAGCTACAGGGGAAGAAACACAGATACGCAGTATTTT
>TRBJ2-1|few|14|TRBV9|NA
CASSFRTTGNEQFF
TGTGCCAGCAGCTTCAGGACTACGGGCAATGAGCAGTTCTTC
>TRBJ1-4|few|14|TRBV5-6|TRBD1
CASSIAGGREKLFF
TGTGCCAGCAGCATCGCAGGGGGCAGGGAAAAACTGTTTTTT
>TRBJ2-3|few|15|TRBV5-6|TRBD1
CASSTDRVRTDTQYF
TGTGCCAGCAGCACGGACAGGGTTAGGACAGATACGCAGTATTTT
>TRBJ2-2|few|15|TRBV29-1|TRBD2
CSVYGPGLAGRELFF
TGCAGCGTCTATGGCCCGGGACTAGCGGGAAGGGAGCTGTTTTTT
>TRBJ2-2|few|15|TRBV18|NA
CASSPRLANTGELFF
TGTGCCAGCTCACCACGGCTAGCGAACACCGGGGAGCTGTTTTTT
>TRBJ2-1|few|17|TRBV5-1|TRBD2
CASSLGLAANSYNEQFF
TGCGCCAGCAGCTTGGGACTAGCGGCTAACTCCTACAATGAGCAGTTCTTC
>TRBJ2-3|many|17|TRBV4-1|TRBD2
CASRNTDFSGRGDTQYF
TGCGCCAGCCGAAATACGGACTTCAGCGGGAGAGGAGATACGCAGTATTTT
>TRBJ1-4|NA|14|TRBV19|NA
CASSQGPVGEKLFF
TGTGCCAGTAGTCAGGGCCCCGTTGGAGAAAAACTGTTTTTT
>TRBJ2-1|few|14|TRBV15|TRBD1
CATSRPRQGPKQFF
TGTGCCACCAGCAGGCCGCGACAGGGTCCGAAACAGTTCTTC
>TRBJ2-1|NA|14|TRBV6-6|TRBD2
CASSYLSSGHEQFF
TGTGCCAGCAGTTACTTATCTAGCGGACATGAGCAGTTCTTC
>TRBJ2-3|few|13|TRBV10-3|TRBD1
CAVQGASTDTQYF
TGTGCCGTACAGGGGGCCAGCACAGATACGCAGTATTTT
>TRBJ2-7|few|20|TRBV10-3|TRBD2
CAISESVGGLAGGHPYEQYF
TGTGCCATCAGTGAGTCGGTAGGAGGACTAGCGGGAGGGCATCCCTACGAGCAGTACTTC
>TRBJ2-2|NA|15|TRBV30|TRBD1
CVWSVWDRNTGELFF
TGTGTCTGGAGTGTTTGGGACAGGAACACCGGGGAGCTGTTTTTT
>TRBJ2-7|NA|15|TRBV7-2|TRBD1
CASSLNRDRGYEQYF
TGTGCCAGCAGCTTGAACCGGGACAGGGGCTACGAGCAGTACTTC
>TRBJ2-7|once|15|TRBV6-5|TRBD2
CASSYSILAGFEQYF
TGTGCCAGCAGTTACTCGATACTAGCGGGATTCGAGCAGTACTTC
>TRBJ1-1|NA|15|TRBV18|NA
CASSPRADPNTEAFF
TGTGCCAGCTCACCACGGGCAGACCCGAACACTGAAGCTTTCTTT
>TRBJ2-7|NA|13|TRBV7-2|TRBD1
CASSPQGAYEQYF
TGTGCCAGCAGCCCGCAGGGGGCCTACGAGCAGTACTTC
>TRBJ1-5|NA|17|TRBV5-1|NA
CASSLDALTGLNQPQHF
TGCGCCAGCAGCTTGGATGCTTTGACAGGTCTAAATCAGCCCCAGCATTTT
>TRBJ2-5|NA|13|TRBV11-2|NA
CASSPRSQETQYF
TGTGCCAGCAGCCCCCGGTCCCAAGAGACCCAGTACTTC
>TRBJ1-3|NA|12|TRBV2|NA
CASKLSGNTIYF
TGTGCCAGCAAACTCTCTGGAAACACCATATATTTT
>TRBJ2-7|few|11|TRBV5-6|TRBD2
CASSLSGRQYF
TGTGCCAGCAGCCTTAGCGGGAGACAGTACTTC
>TRBJ2-3|few|14|TRBV2|TRBD2
CASREREGRDTQYF
TGTGCCAGCAGGGAGCGGGAGGGCCGAGATACGCAGTATTTT
>TRBJ2-3|few|16|TRBV4-2|NA
CASSQLHGEAGDTQYF
TGTGCCAGCAGCCAACTCCACGGGGAGGCGGGAGATACGCAGTATTTT
>TRBJ1-4|few|13|TRBV18|NA
CASSYQGNEKLFF
TGTGCCAGCTCATACCAGGGGAATGAAAAACTGTTTTTT
>TRBJ2-3|few|14|TRBV5-4|NA
CASSEAESTDTQYF
TGTGCCAGCAGCGAGGCGGAAAGCACAGATACGCAGTATTTT
>TRBJ2-1|few|19|TRBV14|NA
CASSQDHIGARRAYNEQFF
TGTGCCAGCAGCCAAGATCATATCGGGGCGCGGAGGGCCTACAATGAGCAGTTCTTC
>TRBJ1-2|NA|13|TRBV7-9|TRBD1
CASSSGQGLGYTF
TGTGCCAGCAGTTCTGGACAGGGATTAGGCTACACCTTC
>TRBJ1-3|NA|15|TRBV4-1|NA
CASRTGVASGNTIYF
TGCGCCAGCAGGACGGGAGTCGCCTCTGGAAACACCATATATTTT
>TRBJ1-3|few|15|TRBV19|TRBD1
CASSGTGGSGNTIYF
TGTGCCAGTAGTGGGACAGGGGGCTCTGGAAACACCATATATTTT
>TRBJ1-5|NA|17|TRBV5-6|NA
CASSLTPLQYSNQPQHF
TGTGCCAGCAGCCTCACCCCGCTCCAGTATAGCAATCAGCCCCAGCATTTT
>TRBJ2-1|NA|15|TRBV6-1|TRBD2
CASTPASGRRDEQFF
TGTGCCAGCACCCCGGCTAGCGGGAGGCGGGATGAGCAGTTCTTC
>TRBJ1-6|NA|15|TRBV7-3|NA
CASSSFRSYNSPLHF
TGTGCCAGCAGCTCGTTTCGCTCCTATAATTCACCCCTCCACTTT
>TRBJ2-2|few|15|TRBV6-6|TRBD2
CASSYFVGGSGELFF
TGTGCCAGCAGTTACTTTGTGGGAGGGTCCGGGGAGCTGTTTTTT
>TRBJ1-1|NA|12|TRBV5-5|NA
CASSLADTEAFF
TGTGCCAGCAGCTTGGCCGACACTGAAGCTTTCTTT
>TRBJ2-5|NA|15|TRBV5-1|NA
CASRTGTSPQETQYF
TGCGCCAGCCGCACTGGGACATCACCTCAAGAGACCCAGTACTTC
>TRBJ2-1|NA|17|TRBV29-1|TRBD2
CSVVRGRREGRYNEQFF
TGCAGCGTTGTGAGGGGTAGGCGGGAGGGCCGATACAATGAGCAGTTCTTC
>TRBJ1-2|NA|15|TRBV18|NA
CASSPPEGRVNGYTF
TGTGCCAGCTCACCACCGGAGGGCAGGGTGAATGGCTACACCTTC
>TRBJ1-5|few|16|TRBV6-6|NA
CASSIDQGIGNQPQHF
TGTGCCAGCAGTATTGATCAGGGGATAGGCAATCAGCCCCAGCATTTT
>TRBJ2-3|few|15|TRBV5-1|TRBD2
CASSLLAGGRDTQYF
TGCGCCAGCAGCTTGCTAGCGGGAGGGCGCGATACGCAGTATTTT
>TRBJ2-3|NA|13|TRBV10-1|NA
CASSEDFTDTQYF
TGCGCCAGCAGTGAGGACTTCACAGATACGCAGTATTTT
>TRBJ2-3|NA|13|TRBV6-1|NA
CASSRVDTDTQYF
TGTGCCAGCAGCAGGGTCGACACAGATACGCAGTATTTT
>TRBJ2-5|NA|17|TRBV5-1|TRBD1
CASSPFPGTGVQETQYF
TGCGCCAGCAGCCCGTTCCCTGGGACAGGAGTGCAAGAGACCCAGTACTTC
>TRBJ2-2|NA|14|TRBV6-1|NA
CASTQQDHTGELFF
TGTGCCAGCACTCAACAGGACCACACCGGGGAGCTGTTTTTT
>TRBJ1-1|few|13|TRBV10-3|NA
CAIRDGQNTEAFF
TGTGCCATCAGGGACGGACAGAACACTGAAGCTTTCTTT
>TRBJ2-1|few|16|TRBV5-4|TRBD2
CASSASLAGGLNEQFF
TGTGCCAGCAGCGCATCCTTAGCGGGAGGCCTCAATGAGCAGTTCTTC
>TRBJ2-5|few|13|TRBV6-1|TRBD1
CASQLQGRETQYF
TGTGCCAGTCAACTACAGGGGAGAGAGACCCAGTACTTC